Presented here are 14 T cell receptor beta chains from one specimen sequenced in a study of identical twins. TCRdb reprocessed the 5' RACE reads via MiXCR and lists one record per CDR3 protein. The repertoire includes around 95,000 distinct CDR3 sequences, under 6.5% of them detected once, and more than 10% sits in the top ten. The sequencing sample was made of memory T cells sorted from blood. The source of these receptors is a woman between 45 and 60 years old in good health.

This clonotype was seen repeatedly, ten times or more. The chain couples TRBV7-2 to TRBJ2-3; TRBD2 might be the D (6 bases). CDR3 length: 15 amino acids. Germline CDR1 is SGHTA and CDR2 is FQGNSA. Trimming shortened V by 5 bases and J by 2 bases, and 14 bases separated the two germline ends. CDR3 in DNA: TGTGCCAGCAGCCCCCGACTAGTCTTCACAGATACGCAGTATTTT. This encodes CASSPRLVFTDTQYF.

This clonotype was counted only a few times. This sequence joins TRBV15 and TRBJ1-2; D might be TRBD1 (5 bases). V was trimmed by 0 bases and J by 7 bases, leaving 18 bases between them. This CDR3 has 16 residues. CDR1 is LNHNV and CDR2 is YYDKDF in the germline V gene (reference sequence). DNA for the CDR3: TGTGCCACCAGCAGAGATCACCCCCCAGGGCCAGGTGGCTACACCTTC. It specifies CATSRDHPPGPGGYTF.

This clonotype was counted only a few times. The chain has TRBV18 and TRBJ2-1; D is ambiguous. Germline-derived CDR1 and CDR2 are KGHSH and LQKENI. Trimming shortened V by 3 bases and J by 0 bases, and 9 bases separated the two germline ends. This CDR3 contains 15 residues. CDR3 nucleotides: TGTGCCAGCTCACCCTCTAGAAGCTCCTACAATGAGCAGTTCTTC. Protein: CASSPSRSSYNEQFF.

The table lists this clonotype with many counts. The V gene is TRBV6-2 or TRBV6-3, the J gene TRBJ1-1; TRBD1 is a possible D gene (5 bases). The CDR3 covers 13 residues. CDR1 MNHEY and CDR2 SVGEGT come from the germline V gene. Trimming pared 10 bases from V and 1 base from J, leaving 13 bases between. CDR3 nucleotide sequence: TGTGCCACCCTAGACAGACCGAACACTGAAGCTTTCTTT. Translated: CATLDRPNTEAFF.

This clonotype was seen repeatedly, ten times or more. The chain is built from TRBV13 and TRBJ1-1; 7 nucleotides agree with TRBD1. Germline-derived CDR1 and CDR2 are PRHDT and FYEKMQ (reference sequence). V lost 5 bases, J lost 1 base, and 16 bases stayed unmatched. The CDR3 consists of 18 residues. The CDR3: CASSQATGFRSANTEAFF. CDR3 coding DNA: TGTGCCAGCAGCCAAGCGACAGGGTTTCGCTCCGCGAACACTGAAGCTTTCTTT.

This clonotype was recorded many times. The chain couples TRBV6-6 to TRBJ1-2; no clear D gene. The length of the CDR3 is 11 residues. V lost 7 bases, J lost 8 bases, and 11 bases lay in between. Germline V gene data show CDR1 as MNHNY and CDR2 as SVGAGI (reference sequence). The chain's CDR3 is CASMSGLGYTF. DNA for the CDR3: TGTGCCAGCATGAGCGGGTTGGGCTACACCTTC.

The sample holds many counts of this clonotype. The chain uses TRBV5-1 and TRBJ2-1; TRBD1 agrees at 7 bases. Germline-derived CDR1 and CDR2 are SGHRS and YFSETQ. After removal of 4 bases from V and 9 bases from J, the junction contained 7 bases not matched to a gene. The CDR3 length is 13 residues. The DNA for the CDR3 is TGCGCCAGCAGCCCCGGGACAGACATTGAGCAGTTCTTC. Encoded protein: CASSPGTDIEQFF. The full variable domain, with the rest looked up from reference TRBV5-1 and TRBJ2-1, is KAGVTQTPRYLIKTRGQQVTLSCSPISGHRSVSWYQQTPGQGLQFLFEYFSETQRNKGNFPGRFSGRQFSNSRSEMNVSTLELGDSALYLCASSPGTDIEQFFGPGTRLTVL.

This clonotype appeared many times. As DNA, the CDR3 is TGTGCCAGCAGCCCCTGGGGGGAGACCCAGTACTTC. It encodes CASSPWGETQYF. The gene calls are TRBV11-2 and TRBJ2-5; D is tentatively TRBD1 or TRBD2 (5 bases each). Germline V gene lookup returns CDR1 SGHAT and CDR2 FQNNGV. V lost 5 bases, J lost 5 bases, and 9 bases lay in between. The CDR3 contains 12 residues.

This clonotype was detected ten times or more. The CDR3 is CASSRRQGVQHYF. The DNA of the CDR3 is TGTGCCAGCAGTCGCCGACAGGGGGTACAACATTACTTC. V and J are TRBV12-3 or TRBV12-4 and TRBJ2-7; 9 nucleotides align to TRBD1. With V trimmed by 5 bases and J by 13 bases, 12 bases remained unmatched. The CDR3 loop spans 13 amino acids.

This clonotype was found many times. The V and J genes are TRBV3-1 and TRBJ2-3; 12 positions agree with TRBD2. V dropped 5 bases and J dropped 6; count of bases not matched to a gene: 3. Germline CDR1 and CDR2: LGHDT and YNNKEL (reference sequence). CDR3 size: 14 residues. CDR3 region: CASSGLAGTDTQYF. The CDR3 region has the DNA TGTGCCAGCAGCGGACTAGCGGGAACGGATACGCAGTATTTT.

The sample holds many counts of this clonotype. The chain is built from TRBV12-3 or TRBV12-4 and TRBJ2-1; TRBD2 is a possible D gene (5 bases). This CDR3 has 17 residues. V was cut by 6 bases and J by 2 bases, with 20 bases left in between. In nucleotides, the CDR3 is TGTGCCAGCAGGAGCGGAGAAGCCGGTCGCCCCTACAATGAGCAGTTCTTC. Encoded protein: CASRSGEAGRPYNEQFF.

This clonotype was picked up many times. V gene TRBV5-1 combines with J gene TRBJ2-1; 10 bases agree with TRBD1. The V gene end was trimmed by 6 bases and the J gene end by 9 bases; junction bases not matched to a gene: 6. Germline V lookup: CDR1 SGHRS, CDR2 YFSETQ. The CDR3 is 13 amino acids. The CDR3 DNA is TGCGCCAGCAACCGACAGGGGGCAGGTGAGCAGTTCTTC. Amino acid sequence: CASNRQGAGEQFF.

The sample holds a few counts of this clonotype. This chain uses TRBV20-1 with TRBJ2-1; 10 nucleotides match TRBD2. V was pared by 3 bases and J by 9 bases, with 5 bases of the junction left unmatched. There are 13 residues in the CDR3. CDR1 and CDR2 from the germline V gene are DFQATT and SNEGSKA (reference sequence). The CDR3 region is CSASELAGTEQFF. The DNA for the CDR3 is TGCAGTGCTAGTGAACTAGCGGGAACTGAGCAGTTCTTC.

Only a few counts were recorded for this clonotype. V and J are TRBV18 and TRBJ1-1; D perhaps matches TRBD1 (6 bases). V was trimmed by 2 bases and J by 6 bases, leaving 16 bases between them. This CDR3 comprises 15 residues. CDR1 KGHSH and CDR2 LQKENI come from the germline V gene. The CDR3 spells CASSPEVNRDAEAFF. Written as DNA, the CDR3 is TGTGCCAGCTCACCAGAGGTAAACAGGGATGCTGAAGCTTTCTTT.